The 11 T cell receptor beta chains below come from one sample, sequenced in a study of cytomegalovirus exposure and HLA in healthy donors. Primers included in the PCR were 60 Vbeta and 13 Jbeta primers. Only in-frame clones appear in the TCRdb table, and some are missing; sequencing was by immunoSEQ multiplex PCR. The top ten hold approximately 5.1% of the sample, which has 100,000 or so clones, about 80% seen once. The sample consisted of PBMCs. The receptor source for this set is a female donor in good health and CMV-seropositive.

This chain links TRBV19 with TRBJ1-1; perhaps TRBD1 as D (6 bases). V lost 9 bases to trimming and J lost 0 bases, with 14 bases between them. Germline V gene data show CDR1 as LNHDA and CDR2 as SQIVND (reference sequence). CDR3 size: 14 residues. The CDR3 loop reads CASQTGVMNTEAFF. CDR3 nucleotides: TGTGCCAGCCAGACAGGCGTCATGAACACTGAAGCTTTCTTT.

This chain's CDR3 is CASSVGATSGETQYF. CDR3 DNA: TGTGCCAGCAGCGTAGGGGCGACTAGCGGAGAGACCCAGTACTTC. V usage is TRBV9 and J usage is TRBJ2-5; 9 bases agree with TRBD2. The CDR3 is 15 residues long. V shed 0 bases and J 4 bases; nucleotides not matched to a gene: 4. Germline lookup yields CDR1 SGDLS and CDR2 YYNGEE.

This clone was detected only a few times. V usage is TRBV5-5 and J usage is TRBJ1-4; tentatively, D is TRBD1 (6 bases). CDR3 length: 17 residues. The germline V and J ends were trimmed by 2 bases and 0 bases, with 14 bases remaining between them. Germline V gene sequence: CDR1 SGHKS, CDR2 YYEKEE (reference sequence). The CDR3 sequence: CASSFPGHRTTNEKLFF. The CDR3 nucleotides are TGTGCCAGCAGCTTTCCGGGACACCGAACAACTAATGAAAAACTGTTTTTT.

The chain links TRBV4-1 to TRBJ1-4; TRBD1 matches at 10 bases. The CDR3 has 15 amino acids. From germline, CDR1 is MGHRA and CDR2 YSYEKL. After removal of 0 bases from V and 8 bases from J, the junction contained 3 bases not matched to a gene. The DNA of the CDR3 is TGCGCCAGCAGCCAAGATAGGACAGGGGGGGAAAAACTGTTTTTT. Translation: CASSQDRTGGEKLFF.

This sequence joins TRBV11-2 and TRBJ2-4; D possibly corresponds to TRBD1 (5 bases). V was clipped by 7 bases and J by 9 bases, with 19 bases between them. The CDR3 contains 14 residues. Germline CDR1 SGHAT, CDR2 FQNNGV. CDR3 in DNA: TGTGCCAGCACCACACCGAGCAGGGCCCGCATTCAGTACTTC. Its translation is CASTTPSRARIQYF.

V usage is TRBV7-8 and J usage is TRBJ2-2; D perhaps matches TRBD1 (6 bases). V lost 4 bases, J lost 4 bases, and 16 bases lay in between. From germline, CDR1 is SGHVS and CDR2 FQNEAQ. CDR3 size: 16 residues. CDR3: CASSSRGGQVTGELFF. The CDR3 DNA is TGTGCCAGCAGCTCCCGTGGGGGCCAGGTCACCGGGGAGCTGTTTTTT.

This rearrangement joins TRBV19 to TRBJ2-7; possible D gene TRBD1, 5 bases. Germline loops: CDR1 LNHDA, CDR2 SQIVND (reference sequence). The V gene lost 1 base and the J gene lost 6 bases, with 10 bases spanning the gap. The CDR3 consists of 13 residues. In nucleotides, the CDR3 is TGTGCCAGTAGTATAGTTTTGCAGGGCGAGCAGTACTTC. As protein: CASSIVLQGEQYF.

The chain carries TRBV18 and TRBJ2-7; D remains unclear. The V end was cut by 0 bases, the J end by 5 bases, with 8 bases between. Per the germline V gene, CDR1 is KGHSH and CDR2 is LQKENI. The CDR3 sequence is 13 residues long. For the CDR3, the DNA is TGTGCCAGCTCACCACCGGCCTTCCACGAGCAGTACTTC. It yields the protein CASSPPAFHEQYF.

V usage is TRBV28 and J usage is TRBJ1-5, with D possibly being TRBD1 (5 bases). V was trimmed by 5 bases and J by 0 bases, leaving 17 bases between them. Germline V CDR1 and CDR2: MDHEN, SYDVKM. The CDR3 consists of 17 residues. The CDR3 is CASSLGTFPHSNQPQHF. The CDR3 DNA reads TGTGCCAGCAGTCTAGGGACTTTTCCACATAGCAATCAGCCCCAGCATTTT.

The chain carries TRBV11-2 and TRBJ2-1; a possible D gene is TRBD1 (6 bases). Germline values: CDR1 SGHAT, CDR2 FQNNGV. Trimming left V 5 bases short and J 7 bases short, with 15 bases between. The CDR3 is 14 residues long. This CDR3 reads CASSPALRGNEQFF. Here the CDR3 DNA reads TGTGCCAGCAGCCCCGCCCTCAGGGGAAATGAGCAGTTCTTC.

V usage is TRBV5-1 and J usage is TRBJ2-1, with 9 bases that match TRBD1. Germline V gene data show CDR1 as SGHRS and CDR2 as YFSETQ. J gave up 1 base and V 2 bases, and 1 base lay outside the gene matches. The CDR3 length is 15 residues. The DNA of the CDR3 is TGCGCCAGCAGCTTCGGGACAGGGTCCTACAATGAGCAGTTCTTC. Translated: CASSFGTGSYNEQFF. Filled out from reference TRBV5-1 and TRBJ2-1, the complete variable domain reads KAGVTQTPRYLIKTRGQQVTLSCSPISGHRSVSWYQQTPGQGLQFLFEYFSETQRNKGNFPGRFSGRQFSNSRSEMNVSTLELGDSALYLCASSFGTGSYNEQFFGPGTRLTVL.